The 16 T cell receptor beta chains listed next were all sequenced from one sample in a study of blood T cell repertoires in COVID-19. Here immunoSEQ multiplex PCR was the method, and the copy in TCRdb shows in-frame clones only, minus some. The sample holds some 180,000 clones, 75% to 90% seen once. Source material: PBMCs or T cells enriched from blood (not recorded which). The source of these receptors is a man aged 35-49 years who had recovered from COVID-19.

The rearrangement links TRBV30 to TRBJ1-1; perhaps TRBD1 as D (5 bases). Germline loops: CDR1 GTSNPN, CDR2 SVGIG (reference sequence). The CDR3 covers 13 residues. V was pared by 2 bases and J by 0 bases, with 7 bases between. CDR3 DNA sequence: TGTGCCTGGAGTAGACAGCTGAACACTGAAGCTTTCTTT. Its protein product is CAWSRQLNTEAFF.

This chain uses TRBV27 with TRBJ1-5, with a weak D call TRBD1 (5 bases). This CDR3 is 16 amino acids long. V gave up 1 base and J gave up 1 base, with 11 bases separating them. CDR1 is MNHEY, CDR2 SMNVEV, per germline (reference sequence). The CDR3 region has the DNA TGTGCCAGCAGTTTATATCAGGGAGGGAGCAATCAGCCCCAGCATTTT. This encodes CASSLYQGGSNQPQHF.

The chain has TRBV6-5 and TRBJ2-7; 8 bases are shared with TRBD1. Germline V CDR1 and CDR2: MNHEY, SVGAGI. This CDR3 has 14 amino acids. V shed 6 bases, J shed 2 bases, and the junction held 6 bases outside the gene matches. CDR3 residues: CASRRTGQAYEQYF. The CDR3 DNA is TGTGCCAGCAGGCGAACGGGACAGGCCTACGAGCAGTACTTC.

The chain combines TRBV7-9 with TRBJ2-7, with TRBD2 identical over 14 bases. Germline V CDR1 and CDR2: SEHNR, FQNEAQ (reference sequence). The CDR3 has 16 amino acids. The V and J ends lost 5 bases and 3 bases, in that order; junction bases with no gene match: 6. CDR3 sequence reads: CASSRLAGGPGYEQYF. CDR3 DNA: TGTGCCAGCAGCCGACTAGCGGGGGGGCCGGGCTACGAGCAGTACTTC. The full variable domain, its missing parts supplied by reference TRBV7-9 and TRBJ2-7, is DTGVSQNPRHKITKRGQNVTFRCDPISEHNRLYWYRQTLGQGPEFLTYFQNEAQLEKSRLLSDRFSAERPKGSFSTLEIQRTEQGDSAMYLCASSRLAGGPGYEQYFGPGTRLTVT.

Points on this clone: With a much larger clone just one base away, this may be a read error. This rearrangement joins TRBV28 to TRBJ2-7; 7 nucleotides line up with TRBD1. The V and J ends lost 6 bases and 3 bases, in that order; junction bases with no gene match: 2. The CDR3 length is 12 residues. Germline CDR1 is MDHEN and CDR2 is SYDVKM. In DNA, the CDR3 is TGTGCCAGCAGGGCAGGGGGCTACGAGCAGTACTTC. Its translation is CASRAGGYEQYF. The full variable domain, its missing parts supplied by reference TRBV28 and TRBJ2-7, is DVKVTQSSRYLVKRTGEKVFLECVQDMDHENMFWYRQDPGLGLRLIYFSYDVKMKEKGDIPEGYSVSREKKERFSLILESASTNQTSMYLCASRAGGYEQYFGPGTRLTVT.

The chain combines TRBV13 with TRBJ2-5, with 7 bases identical to TRBD2. The J segment lost 9 bases and the V segment lost 3 bases, leaving 7 bases of the junction unmatched. The CDR3 has 13 residues. Looked up from germline, CDR1 is PRHDT and CDR2 is FYEKMQ (reference sequence). The DNA for the CDR3 is TGTGCCAGCAGCTTTACTTCCCGGGAGGCCCAGTACTTC. This gives the protein CASSFTSREAQYF.

The V call is TRBV2, the J call TRBJ1-4; no reliable D call. CDR1 is SNHLY and CDR2 is FYNNEI in the germline V gene. V lost 8 bases to trimming and J lost 0 bases, with 13 bases between them. This CDR3 is built from 15 residues. The CDR3 loop is CASAKEPATNEKLFF. The CDR3 coding sequence is TGTGCCAGCGCAAAGGAGCCTGCAACTAATGAAAAACTGTTTTTT.

The genes are TRBV10-2 and TRBJ2-2; TRBD2 agrees at 10 bases. Trimming removed 3 bases from V and 4 bases from J; junction bases left unmatched: 2. CDR1 is WSHSY and CDR2 is SAAADI in the germline V gene. This CDR3 has 15 residues. The CDR3 spells CASSDTSGVTGELFF. CDR3 nucleotide sequence: TGCGCCAGCAGTGATACTAGCGGGGTCACCGGGGAGCTGTTTTTT.

The rearrangement links TRBV30 to TRBJ2-1, with D hard to call. Germline assignment: CDR1 GTSNPN and CDR2 SVGIG (reference sequence). The CDR3 extends over 12 amino acids. V lost 1 base and J lost 6, with 7 bases in between. CDR3 residues: CAWSGRFNEQFF. As DNA, the CDR3 is TGTGCCTGGAGTGGTCGTTTCAATGAGCAGTTCTTC. Full variable domain (missing parts from reference TRBV30 and TRBJ2-1): SQTIHQWPATLVQPVGSPLSLECTVEGTSNPNLYWYRQAAGRGLQLLFYSVGIGQISSEVPQNLSASRPQDRQFILSSKKLLLSDSGFYLCAWSGRFNEQFFGPGTRLTVL.

This clone was seen more than once but under ten times. At the DNA level, this CDR3 is encoded by other sequences in the same sample as well. The chain has TRBV9 and TRBJ1-1; D might be TRBD1 (5 bases). This CDR3 has 14 amino acids. CDR1 is SGDLS and CDR2 is YYNGEE in the germline V gene. V lost 0 bases to trimming and J lost 0 bases, with 6 bases between them. CDR3 sequence reads: CASSVDRLNTEAFF. CDR3 sequence (DNA): TGTGCCAGCAGCGTAGACAGGTTGAACACTGAAGCTTTCTTT.

This chain uses TRBV28 with TRBJ1-2; D is unclear. The germline V gene encodes CDR1 MDHEN and CDR2 SYDVKM. CDR3 length equals 13 residues. V lost 4 bases to trimming and J lost 7 bases, with 13 bases between them. The CDR3 spells CASSSRIRVGYTF. The CDR3 DNA reads TGTGCCAGCAGTTCACGGATCCGGGTTGGCTACACCTTC.

V gene TRBV28 combines with J gene TRBJ1-1, with D possibly matching TRBD1 (6 bases). Germline CDR1 is MDHEN and CDR2 is SYDVKM. V lost 5 bases and J lost 1, with 11 bases in between. This CDR3 is built from 14 residues. CDR3 residues: CASSMQGRNTEAFF. CDR3 coding DNA: TGTGCCAGCAGTATGCAGGGGCGGAACACTGAAGCTTTCTTT.

The chain carries TRBV5-5 and TRBJ2-1, with a weak D call TRBD1 (6 bases). Trimming removed 3 bases from V and 9 bases from J, with 16 bases in between. From germline, CDR1 is SGHKS and CDR2 YYEKEE (reference sequence). The CDR3 runs 14 residues. CDR3 sequence reads: CASSWEMLGGEQFF. For the CDR3, the DNA is TGTGCCAGCAGCTGGGAGATGTTAGGGGGTGAGCAGTTCTTC.

This rearrangement joins TRBV12-3 or TRBV12-4 to TRBJ1-6; no firm D call. CDR3 length equals 11 residues. Deletions cut 7 bases from V and 12 bases from J, with 10 bases between. The DNA for the CDR3 is TGTGCCAGCACCCTGGGAGGACCCCTCCACTTT. It yields the protein CASTLGGPLHF.

This chain uses TRBV30 with TRBJ2-1; possible D gene TRBD2, 5 bases. Germline V gives CDR1 GTSNPN, CDR2 SVGIG (reference sequence). The CDR3 consists of 12 residues. Between the trimmed V and J ends, which lost 3 bases and 5 bases, there was a span of 8 bases. CDR3: CAWSWGDNEQFF. The CDR3 coding sequence is TGTGCCTGGAGCTGGGGAGACAATGAGCAGTTCTTC.

This chain links TRBV6-6 with TRBJ1-1, with 8 bases fitting TRBD1. The CDR3 contains 12 residues. Germline V gene data show CDR1 as MNHNY and CDR2 as SVGAGI (reference sequence). The ends lost 9 bases at V and 7 bases at J; junction bases unmatched: 7. The CDR3 DNA sequence: TGTGCCAGTCGACAGGGGCTGCATGAAGCTTTCTTT. Amino acids: CASRQGLHEAFF.